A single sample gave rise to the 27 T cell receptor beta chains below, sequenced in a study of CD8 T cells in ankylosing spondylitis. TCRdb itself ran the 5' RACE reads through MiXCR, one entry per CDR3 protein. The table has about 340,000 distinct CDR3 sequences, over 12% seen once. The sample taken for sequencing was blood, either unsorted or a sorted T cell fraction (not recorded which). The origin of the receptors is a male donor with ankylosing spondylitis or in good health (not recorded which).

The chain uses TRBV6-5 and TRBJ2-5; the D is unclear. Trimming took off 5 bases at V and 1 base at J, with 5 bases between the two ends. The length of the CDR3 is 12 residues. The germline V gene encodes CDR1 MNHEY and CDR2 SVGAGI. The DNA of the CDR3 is TGTGCCAGCAGTAGGGCCCAAGAGACCCAGTACTTC. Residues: CASSRAQETQYF.

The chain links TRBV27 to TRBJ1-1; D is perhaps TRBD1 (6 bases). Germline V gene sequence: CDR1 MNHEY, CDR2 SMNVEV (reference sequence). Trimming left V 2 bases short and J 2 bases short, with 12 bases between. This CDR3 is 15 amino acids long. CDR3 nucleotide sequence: TGTGCCAGCAGTTTAGTTGCAGGGGTTAACACTGAAGCTTTCTTT. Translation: CASSLVAGVNTEAFF.

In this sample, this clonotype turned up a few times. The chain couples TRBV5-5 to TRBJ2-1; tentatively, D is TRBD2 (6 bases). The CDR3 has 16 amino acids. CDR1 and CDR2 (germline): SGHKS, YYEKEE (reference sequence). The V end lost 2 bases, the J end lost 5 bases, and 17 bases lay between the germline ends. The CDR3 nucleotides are TGTGCCAGCAGCTTTCGGGACTCCGGTAGACACAATGAGCAGTTCTTC. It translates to CASSFRDSGRHNEQFF. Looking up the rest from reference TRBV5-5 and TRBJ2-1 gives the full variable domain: DAGVTQSPTHLIKTRGQQVTLRCSPISGHKSVSWYQQVLGQGPQFIFQYYEKEERGRGNFPDRFSARQFPNYSSELNVNALLLGDSALYLCASSFRDSGRHNEQFFGPGTRLTVL.

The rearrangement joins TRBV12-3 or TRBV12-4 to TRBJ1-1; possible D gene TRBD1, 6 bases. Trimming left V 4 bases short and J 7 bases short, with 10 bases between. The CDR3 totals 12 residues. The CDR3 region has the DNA TGTGCCAGCAGTTCAGACAGGTTTGAAGCTTTCTTT. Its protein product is CASSSDRFEAFF.

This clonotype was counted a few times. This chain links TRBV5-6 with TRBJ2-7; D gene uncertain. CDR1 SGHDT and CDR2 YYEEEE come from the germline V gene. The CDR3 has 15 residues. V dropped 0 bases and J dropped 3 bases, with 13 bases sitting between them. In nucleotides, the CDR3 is TGTGCCAGCAGCTTGGGTGGCAGGAGTGGCTACGAGCAGTACTTC. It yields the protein CASSLGGRSGYEQYF. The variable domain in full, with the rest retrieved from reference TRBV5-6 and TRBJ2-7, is DAGVTQSPTHLIKTRGQQVTLRCSPKSGHDTVSWYQQALGQGPQFIFQYYEEEERQRGNFPDRFSGHQFPNYSSELNVNALLLGDSALYLCASSLGGRSGYEQYFGPGTRLTVT.

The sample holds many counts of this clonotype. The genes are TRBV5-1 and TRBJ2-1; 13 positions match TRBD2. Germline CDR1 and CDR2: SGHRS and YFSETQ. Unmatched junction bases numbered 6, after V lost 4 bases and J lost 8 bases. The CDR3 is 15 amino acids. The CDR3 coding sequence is TGCGCCAGCAGCCCGACTAGCGGGAGGAGGGATGAGCAGTTCTTC. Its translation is CASSPTSGRRDEQFF. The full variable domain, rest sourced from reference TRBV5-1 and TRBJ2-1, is KAGVTQTPRYLIKTRGQQVTLSCSPISGHRSVSWYQQTPGQGLQFLFEYFSETQRNKGNFPGRFSGRQFSNSRSEMNVSTLELGDSALYLCASSPTSGRRDEQFFGPGTRLTVL.

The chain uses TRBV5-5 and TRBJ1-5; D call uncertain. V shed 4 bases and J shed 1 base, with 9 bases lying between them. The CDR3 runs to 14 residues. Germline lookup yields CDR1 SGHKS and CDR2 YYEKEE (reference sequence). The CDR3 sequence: CASSRSISNQPQHF. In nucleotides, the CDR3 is TGTGCCAGCAGCCGTAGCATAAGCAATCAGCCCCAGCATTTT.

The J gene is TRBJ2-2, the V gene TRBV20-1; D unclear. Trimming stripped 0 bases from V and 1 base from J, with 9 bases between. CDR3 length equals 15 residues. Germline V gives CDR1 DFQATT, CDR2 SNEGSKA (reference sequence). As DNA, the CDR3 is TGCAGTGCTAGAGATCCAGGATTGAACACCGGGGAGCTGTTTTTT. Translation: CSARDPGLNTGELFF.

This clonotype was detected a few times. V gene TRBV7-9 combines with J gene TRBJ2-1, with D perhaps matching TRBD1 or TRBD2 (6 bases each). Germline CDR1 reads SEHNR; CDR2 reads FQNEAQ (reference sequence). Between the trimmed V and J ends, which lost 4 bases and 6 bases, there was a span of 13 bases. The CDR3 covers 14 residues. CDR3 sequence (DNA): TGTGCCAGCAGCTCCTTGTGGGGGGCCAATGAGCAGTTCTTC. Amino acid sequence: CASSSLWGANEQFF.

CDR3 bases: TGTGCCTGGAAGCGGGAGCTCTACAATGAGCAGTTCTTC. The encoded protein is CAWKRELYNEQFF. This rearrangement joins TRBV30 to TRBJ2-1; 8 bases are a match to TRBD2. The CDR3 has 13 residues. CDR1 and CDR2 (germline): GTSNPN, SVGIG (reference sequence). V shed 4 bases and J 3 bases; nucleotides not matched to a gene: 2.

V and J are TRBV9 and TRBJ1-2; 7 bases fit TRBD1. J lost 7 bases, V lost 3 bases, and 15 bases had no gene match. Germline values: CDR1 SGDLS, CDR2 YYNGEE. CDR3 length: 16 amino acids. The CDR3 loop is CASSGGSSGTVGGYTF. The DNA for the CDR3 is TGTGCCAGCAGCGGGGGATCCTCCGGGACAGTCGGTGGCTACACCTTC.

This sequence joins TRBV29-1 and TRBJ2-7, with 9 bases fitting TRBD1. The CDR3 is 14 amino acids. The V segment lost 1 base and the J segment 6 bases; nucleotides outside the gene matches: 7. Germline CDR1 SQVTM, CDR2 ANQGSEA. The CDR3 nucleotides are TGCAGCGTTGAAGGGGATCGACAGGGGGGCGAGCAGTACTTC. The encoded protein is CSVEGDRQGGEQYF.

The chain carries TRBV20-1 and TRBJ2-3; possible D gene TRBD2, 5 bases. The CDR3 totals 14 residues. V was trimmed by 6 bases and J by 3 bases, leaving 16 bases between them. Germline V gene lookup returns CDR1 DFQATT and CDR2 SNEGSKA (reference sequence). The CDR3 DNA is TGCAGTGCCTCCTCGCCGGGAACAACAGATACGCAGTATTTT. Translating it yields CSASSPGTTDTQYF.

In nucleotides, the CDR3 is TGCGCCAGCAGCTTAGCAATCCCTTACAATGAGCAGTTCTTC. The encoded protein is CASSLAIPYNEQFF. The chain couples TRBV5-1 to TRBJ2-1; D is uncertain. The length of the CDR3 is 14 residues. V was shortened by 2 bases and J by 4 bases, with 10 bases between the two germline ends. Germline loops: CDR1 SGHRS, CDR2 YFSETQ.

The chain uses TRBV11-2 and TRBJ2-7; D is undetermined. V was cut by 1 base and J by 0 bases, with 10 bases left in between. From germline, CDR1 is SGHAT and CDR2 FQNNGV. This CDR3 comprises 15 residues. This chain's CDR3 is CASSLAETYSYEQYF. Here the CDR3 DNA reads TGTGCCAGCAGCTTAGCCGAGACGTACTCCTACGAGCAGTACTTC.

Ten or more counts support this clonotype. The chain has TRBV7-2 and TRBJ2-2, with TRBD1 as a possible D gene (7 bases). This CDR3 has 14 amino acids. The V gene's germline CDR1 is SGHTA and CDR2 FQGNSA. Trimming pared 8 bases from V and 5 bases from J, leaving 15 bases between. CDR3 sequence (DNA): TGTGCCAGCCGAGGGGGCGCGGGGACCGGGGAGCTGTTTTTT. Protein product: CASRGGAGTGELFF.

The CDR3 DNA is TGTGCCAGCAGCCGACAGGGGAGGGGCACCGGGGAGCTGTTTTTT. This gives the protein CASSRQGRGTGELFF. The chain couples TRBV7-9 to TRBJ2-2; D might be TRBD1 (8 bases). From germline, CDR1 is SEHNR and CDR2 FQNEAQ (reference sequence). The V end lost 5 bases, the J end lost 4 bases, and 14 bases lay between the germline ends. The CDR3 is 15 residues long.

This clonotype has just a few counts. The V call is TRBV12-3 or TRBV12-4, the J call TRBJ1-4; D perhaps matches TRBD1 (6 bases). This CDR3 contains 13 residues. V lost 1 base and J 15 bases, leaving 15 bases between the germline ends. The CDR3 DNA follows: TGTGCCAGCAGTTTAGGAGGGGGTAGGGTTTTGTTTTTT. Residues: CASSLGGGRVLFF.

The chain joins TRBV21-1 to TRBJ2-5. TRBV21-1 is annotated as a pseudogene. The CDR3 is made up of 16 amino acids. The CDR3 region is CASSKDGTAVQETQYF. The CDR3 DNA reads TGTGCCAGCAGCAAAGACGGTACGGCAGTTCAAGAGACCCAGTACTTC.

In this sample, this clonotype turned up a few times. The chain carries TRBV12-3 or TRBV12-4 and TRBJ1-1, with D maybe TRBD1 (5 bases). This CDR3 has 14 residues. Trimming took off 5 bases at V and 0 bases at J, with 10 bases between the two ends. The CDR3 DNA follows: TGTGCCAGCAGTATAGGGACGGTGAACACTGAAGCTTTCTTT. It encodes CASSIGTVNTEAFF.

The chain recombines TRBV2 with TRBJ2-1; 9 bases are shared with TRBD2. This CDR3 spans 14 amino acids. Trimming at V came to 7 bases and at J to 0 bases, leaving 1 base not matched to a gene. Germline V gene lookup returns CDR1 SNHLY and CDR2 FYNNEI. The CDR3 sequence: CASTAGGSYNEQFF. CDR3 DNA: TGTGCCAGCACAGCGGGGGGCTCCTACAATGAGCAGTTCTTC.

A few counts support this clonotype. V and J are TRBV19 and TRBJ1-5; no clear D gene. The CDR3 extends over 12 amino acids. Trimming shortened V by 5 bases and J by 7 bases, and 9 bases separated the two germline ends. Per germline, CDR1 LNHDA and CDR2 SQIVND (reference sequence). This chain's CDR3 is CASSELEQPQHF. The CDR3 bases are TGTGCCAGTAGTGAACTCGAACAGCCCCAGCATTTT.

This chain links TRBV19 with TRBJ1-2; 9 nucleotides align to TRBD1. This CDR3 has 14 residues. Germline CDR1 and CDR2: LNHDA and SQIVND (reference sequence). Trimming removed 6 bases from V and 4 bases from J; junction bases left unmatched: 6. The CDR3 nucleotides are TGTGCCAGTAGGCCACAGGGGGCCGGCTATGGCTACACCTTC. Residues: CASRPQGAGYGYTF.

The CDR3, as DNA: TGTGCCAGCAGCGCCGGCGGCAGAAATCAGCCCCAGCATTTT. It specifies CASSAGGRNQPQHF. This chain uses TRBV9 with TRBJ1-5, with no clear D. The ends were cut back, 3 bases at V and 4 bases at J, with 11 bases in the middle. The CDR3 has 14 residues. Germline V gene data show CDR1 as SGDLS and CDR2 as YYNGEE. The full variable domain, completed using reference TRBV9 and TRBJ1-5, is DSGVTQTPKHLITATGQRVTLRCSPRSGDLSVYWYQQSLDQGLQFLIQYYNGEERAKGNILERFSAQQFPDLHSELNLSSLELGDSALYFCASSAGGRNQPQHFGDGTRLSIL.

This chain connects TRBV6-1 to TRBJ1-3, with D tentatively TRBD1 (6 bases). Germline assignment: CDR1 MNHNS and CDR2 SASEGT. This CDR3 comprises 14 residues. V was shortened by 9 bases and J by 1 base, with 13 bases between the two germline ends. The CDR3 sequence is CASLQQGSGNTIYF. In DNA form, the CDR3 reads TGTGCCAGTCTCCAACAGGGTTCTGGAAACACCATATATTTT.

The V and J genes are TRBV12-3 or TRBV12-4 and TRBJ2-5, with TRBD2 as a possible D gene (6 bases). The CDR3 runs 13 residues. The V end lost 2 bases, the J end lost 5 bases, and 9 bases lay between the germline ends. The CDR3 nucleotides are TGTGCCAGCAGTTTATGGCGGGACGAGACCCAGTACTTC. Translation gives CASSLWRDETQYF.

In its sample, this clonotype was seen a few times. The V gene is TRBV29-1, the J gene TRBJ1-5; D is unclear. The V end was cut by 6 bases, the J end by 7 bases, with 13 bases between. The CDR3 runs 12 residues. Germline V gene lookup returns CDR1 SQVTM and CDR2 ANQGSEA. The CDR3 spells CSVGRVGQPQHF. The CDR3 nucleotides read TGCAGCGTGGGGAGGGTCGGCCAGCCCCAGCATTTT.